The rows below give T cell receptor beta chains drawn from one sample of a study of OX40 agonist ivuxolimab in advanced cancers. Sequencing used immunoSEQ multiplex PCR; TCRdb keeps in-frame clones, though not all of them. The table shows about 89,000 clones, with around 90% occurring only once. The material sequenced was CD4+ or CD8+ T cells sorted from blood, taken in a trial of the OX40 agonist ivuxolimab. These receptors were collected from an adult with an advanced solid tumor such as melanoma, head and neck, liver or kidney cancer. The CDR3 runs from the conserved cysteine through the conserved F or W. The D gene is left open where the match is weak. Not every row has a clone size; where given, it reads once, few, many or a size class.

TRBV5-1	.	TRBJ2-2	TRBD1	CASSSDGTGQNTGELFF
TRBV18	.	TRBJ1-6	TRBD1	CASSPGTGDNSPLHF
TRBV18	.	TRBJ2-7	.	CASSPAGYEQYF
TRBV18	.	TRBJ1-2	TRBD1	CASSQQGSGYTF
TRBV7-9	few	TRBJ2-7	.	CASSLVTFGNGSYEQYF
TRBV18	.	TRBJ2-2	.	CASSPPNYSDSAGELFF
TRBV27	.	TRBJ1-4	.	CASSLLGRDEKLFF
TRBV5-1	.	TRBJ1-2	.	CASSLATGLGYTF
TRBV7-8	.	TRBJ2-5	.	CASSSYPGALQETQYF
TRBV5-6	.	TRBJ1-2	TRBD1	CASSTTGVNGYTF
TRBV27	.	TRBJ1-1	TRBD1	CASSRTGSMDTEAFF
TRBV7-2	.	TRBJ2-5	TRBD2	CASSLGTSSETQYF
TRBV10-1	few	TRBJ1-1	.	CASSDGGQYTEAFF
TRBV5-1	.	TRBJ1-1	.	CASSSRVETEAFF
TRBV28	few	TRBJ1-4	TRBD1	CASSHPNPGQGPNEKLFF
TRBV19	.	TRBJ1-2	TRBD1	CASSAQGPKPHTF
TRBV7-8	.	TRBJ2-3	.	CASSSRRYSTDTQYF
TRBV6-1	.	TRBJ2-3	TRBD1	CASSEQGMVADTQYF
TRBV18	.	TRBJ1-4	.	CASSARGGENEKLFF
TRBV7-3	.	TRBJ2-1	TRBD2	CASSDYTSGGGNEQFF
TRBV19	.	TRBJ1-3	TRBD1	CASSTGQGAGNTIYF
TRBV27	.	TRBJ1-5	.	CASSLGGIQPQHF
TRBV29-1	.	TRBJ1-1	.	CSVGGATEAFF
TRBV28	.	TRBJ2-3	TRBD1	CASRETGSGTDTQYF
TRBV2	.	TRBJ1-5	.	CAIGLGVNSNQPQHF